This TCR beta chain was documented in a study of blood T cell repertoires in COVID-19. Study overall: Samples taken during acute and convalescent COVID-19 were collected in the United States, Italy and Spain. From T cells, B-cell-depleted T cells, or PBMCs came the material, which was cDNA or gDNA.

The CDR3 is made up of 15 amino acids. Germline trimming cut 4 bases from V and 7 bases from J; bases unmatched to any gene: 10. Original processing methods: Researchers report that nucleated cell counts were estimated from reference gene primer amplification. Repertoires were generated with immunoSEQ multiplex PCR, while TCRdb's copy carries only in-frame clones and drops some. V and J calls and clone size are those listed in that table; D and trimming were worked out from the DNA. In the table there are 400,000 to 550,000 clones, nearly 90% of which are singletons. The receptor was derived from a young woman with acute COVID-19. The source material was PBMCs or T cells enriched from blood (not recorded which). The chain is built from TRBV5-3 and TRBJ2-1, with 8 bases identical to TRBD2. TRBV5-3 is flagged as an ORF with uncertain function. CDR3 amino acids: CARSPPPGGWNEQFF. In nucleotides, the CDR3 is TGTGCCAGAAGCCCTCCACCGGGAGGGTGGAATGAGCAGTTCTTC.